This T cell receptor (beta chain) was profiled in a study of CD8 T cells in ankylosing spondylitis. TCRdb recomputed calls from the 5' RACE reads with MiXCR, one row per CDR3 protein. This sample yields approximately 300,000 distinct CDR3 sequences, of which roughly 8% are seen a single time; roughly 14% belongs to the top ten. General observations from the study: For ankylosing spondylitis blood, a TCR beta motif of roughly 8 highly homologous variants appeared characteristic.

This clonotype was seen a handful of times. Its antigen is currently unknown. CDR3 length: 16 amino acids. V dropped 2 bases and J dropped 6 bases, with 16 bases sitting between them. Germline values: CDR1 SEHNR, CDR2 FQNEAQ (reference sequence). What was sequenced was blood, either unsorted or a sorted T cell fraction (not recorded which). The chain combines TRBV7-9 with TRBJ2-2; D not resolved. This clonotype was sampled from a male donor with ankylosing spondylitis. The DNA of the CDR3 is TGTGCCAGCAGCTTATGGAGCGCCCCGGGCTCCGGGGAGCTGTTTTTT. Amino acids: CASSLWSAPGSGELFF.